This T cell receptor beta chain was identified in a study of Graves' ophthalmopathy and Graves' hyperthyroidism. About the research overall: Prior to any treatment, peripheral blood was collected at the time of initial diagnosis.

The trim removed 4 bases at V and 12 bases at J, leaving 14 bases unmatched. From germline, CDR1 is MGHDK and CDR2 SYGVNS. There are 14 residues in the CDR3. General study points: The majority of expanded thyroid clonotypes above 0.001 frequency also occurred in blood.

RNA served as the template for amplifying TCR beta CDR3 regions. After a first-round RT-PCR with HTBI primers, a second-round multiplex PCR was run. TCRdb fed the multiplex PCR reads into MiXCR, producing one record per CDR3 protein. The table has hundreds of thousands of distinct CDR3 sequences, just over 40% seen once. To note about this clonotype: Its cognate antigen is unknown.

The material sequenced was peripheral blood. This clonotype was obtained from an adult man with Graves' ophthalmopathy. This chain connects TRBV25-1 to TRBJ2-5; 7 bases line up with TRBD2. The CDR3 nucleotides are TGTGCCAGCAGTGCTAGTCGGGAGGCCTTGAGGGAGTACTTC. Its translation is CASSASREALREYF.